Each of the 27 T cell receptor beta chains below was sequenced from the same sample in a study of blood T cell repertoires in COVID-19. TCRdb keeps only in-frame clones here, not all; method: immunoSEQ multiplex PCR. This repertoire shows a few hundred thousand clones, around 80% found once; its top ten account for approximately 15%. Specimen: PBMCs or T cells enriched from blood (not recorded which). The origin of the receptors is a man between 35 and 55 years old who had recovered from COVID-19.

This sequence joins TRBV7-2 and TRBJ2-2; maybe TRBD1 (5 bases). V lost 4 bases, J lost 7 bases, and 10 bases lay in between. In germline, CDR1 is SGHTA, CDR2 FQGNSA. The CDR3 runs 13 residues. The CDR3 sequence is CASSSSRVGELFF. The DNA for the CDR3 is TGTGCCAGCAGCTCGAGCAGGGTCGGGGAGCTGTTTTTT.

The V gene is TRBV19, the J gene TRBJ1-1, with D possibly TRBD1 on 5 matching bases. The CDR3 length is 14 residues. The germline V gene has CDR1 LNHDA and CDR2 SQIVND (reference sequence). Trimming stripped 6 bases from V and 4 bases from J, with 15 bases between. The CDR3 protein is CASSTGREGTEAFF. Here the CDR3 DNA reads TGTGCCAGTAGCACGGGCAGGGAGGGCACTGAAGCTTTCTTT.

The rearrangement links TRBV4-3 to TRBJ1-1; D possibly corresponds to TRBD1 (5 bases). The CDR3 is 15 amino acids. V shed 3 bases and J shed 3 bases, with 14 bases lying between them. Germline CDR1 LGHNA, CDR2 YSLEER. The CDR3 DNA is TGCGCCAGCAGCCACCCCCCGTGGGGGGACACTGAAGCTTTCTTT. Protein: CASSHPPWGDTEAFF.

The chain carries TRBV9 and TRBJ2-1; TRBD2 matches 8 bases. V dropped 4 bases and J dropped 4; count of bases not matched to a gene: 10. Germline CDR1 and CDR2: SGDLS and YYNGEE. The CDR3 runs to 16 residues. The CDR3: CASSSPGAGGYNEQFF. CDR3 bases: TGTGCCAGCAGCTCCCCTGGGGCGGGGGGTTACAATGAGCAGTTCTTC.

This chain links TRBV12-3 or TRBV12-4 with TRBJ1-5; D uncertain. V was trimmed by 2 bases and J by 7 bases, leaving 9 bases between them. There are 13 residues in the CDR3. The CDR3 is CASSLTRSQPQHF. The CDR3, as DNA: TGTGCCAGCAGTTTAACCAGGTCCCAGCCCCAGCATTTT.

This rearrangement joins TRBV28 to TRBJ1-5; no definite D call. The CDR3 extends over 14 amino acids. Germline V gives CDR1 MDHEN, CDR2 SYDVKM. V was pared by 5 bases and J by 6 bases, with 14 bases between. The CDR3 coding sequence is TGTGCCAGCAGTCTGGCGGGCCTTCCTCAGCCCCAGCATTTT. Protein product: CASSLAGLPQPQHF. The full variable domain, in which reference TRBV28 and TRBJ1-5 provide the parts outside the CDR3, is DVKVTQSSRYLVKRTGEKVFLECVQDMDHENMFWYRQDPGLGLRLIYFSYDVKMKEKGDIPEGYSVSREKKERFSLILESASTNQTSMYLCASSLAGLPQPQHFGDGTRLSIL.

This chain uses TRBV29-1 with TRBJ2-3, with TRBD1 identical over 9 bases. The length of the CDR3 is 13 residues. J gave up 2 bases and V 7 bases, and 4 bases lay outside the gene matches. The germline gives CDR1 SQVTM, CDR2 ANQGSEA. In nucleotides, the CDR3 is TGCAGCGCCCGACAGGGGGTCACAGATACGCAGTATTTT. This sequence encodes CSARQGVTDTQYF.

The J gene is TRBJ1-1, the V gene TRBV3-1 (or the pseudogene TRBV3-2); 8 bases are shared with TRBD1. Unmatched junction bases numbered 2, after V lost 4 bases and J lost 1 base. Germline V gives CDR1 LGHDT, CDR2 YNNKEL (reference sequence). The CDR3 consists of 14 residues. CDR3 DNA sequence: TGTGCCAGCAGCCTTGACAGGGGGAACACTGAAGCTTTCTTT. Translating it yields CASSLDRGNTEAFF.

This clone showed up just a few times. The J gene is TRBJ2-3, the V gene TRBV12-3 or TRBV12-4; D is unresolved. Trimming removed 6 bases at V and 0 bases at J, with 7 bases between. The CDR3 has 13 amino acids. CDR3 residues: CASSRRSTDTQYF. CDR3 nucleotides: TGTGCCAGCAGCCGTCGGAGCACAGATACGCAGTATTTT.

This clone was recorded once. The CDR3 sequence: CASSGLTSSYEQYF. CDR3 sequence (DNA): TGCGCCAGCAGCGGGCTGACTAGCTCCTACGAGCAGTACTTC. V usage is TRBV5-1 and J usage is TRBJ2-7; a weak D match, TRBD2 (6 bases). The CDR3 covers 14 residues. V lost 4 bases, J lost 0 bases, and 11 bases lay in between. Germline CDR1 is SGHRS and CDR2 is YFSETQ.

The CDR3 sequence: CASSFLGGTGENYGYTF. CDR3 DNA: TGTGCCAGCAGTTTCTTGGGAGGGACAGGGGAAAACTATGGCTACACCTTC. The chain has TRBV28 and TRBJ1-2, with 10 nucleotides matching TRBD1. The V gene end was trimmed by 3 bases and the J gene end by 2 bases; junction bases not matched to a gene: 9. Germline V gene data show CDR1 as MDHEN and CDR2 as SYDVKM. This CDR3 contains 17 residues.

The gene calls are TRBV20-1 and TRBJ1-2, with D unresolved. CDR1 and CDR2 (germline): DFQATT, SNEGSKA (reference sequence). This CDR3 comprises 11 residues. V was trimmed by 7 bases and J by 2 bases, leaving 8 bases between them. CDR3 residues: CSGSWNYGYTF. In nucleotides, the CDR3 is TGCAGTGGGAGCTGGAACTATGGCTACACCTTC.

This clone has more than one count but fewer than ten. The rearrangement links TRBV25-1 to TRBJ1-3; D not resolved. V was shortened by 7 bases and J by 6 bases, with 16 bases between the two germline ends. Germline V CDR1 and CDR2: MGHDK, SYGVNS. CDR3 size: 14 residues. The CDR3 nucleotides are TGTGCCAGCAATACCAACCGGGAGGCAAACACCATATATTTT. Its protein is CASNTNREANTIYF. Together with reference TRBV25-1 and TRBJ1-3, the CDR3 gives the full variable domain: EADIYQTPRYLVIGTGKKITLECSQTMGHDKMYWYQQDPGMELHLIHYSYGVNSTEKGDLSSESTVSRIRTEHFPLTLESARPSHTSQYLCASNTNREANTIYFGEGSWLTVV.

The V gene is TRBV6-1, the J gene TRBJ2-2, with D hard to call. The germline V and J ends were trimmed by 3 bases and 7 bases, with 6 bases remaining between them. Germline CDR1 and CDR2: MNHNS and SASEGT. This CDR3 spans 12 amino acids. The CDR3 spells CASSDRIGELFF. CDR3 nucleotide sequence: TGTGCCAGCAGTGACAGAATCGGGGAGCTGTTTTTT.

V gene TRBV2 combines with J gene TRBJ2-2; 7 positions match TRBD2. V was clipped by 7 bases and J by 6 bases; unmatched bases: 5. This CDR3 region has 13 residues. Germline V gene sequence: CDR1 SNHLY, CDR2 FYNNEI. CDR3 in amino acids: CASNRGGAGELFF. DNA of the CDR3: TGTGCCAGCAATCGGGGAGGGGCCGGGGAGCTGTTTTTT.

The chain carries TRBV28 and TRBJ1-5; D unresolved. The CDR3 has 17 residues. The V end was cut by 5 bases, the J end by 0 bases, with 17 bases between. CDR1 is MDHEN, CDR2 SYDVKM, per germline. Here the CDR3 reads CASSPPDWSFSNQPQHF. CDR3 bases: TGTGCCAGCAGTCCCCCGGATTGGAGCTTTAGCAATCAGCCCCAGCATTTT.

This sequence joins TRBV18 and TRBJ1-5, with 8 bases lining up with TRBD1. The germline CDR1 and CDR2 sequences are KGHSH and LQKENI. The CDR3 is 14 residues long. The V and J ends lost 2 bases and 4 bases, in that order; junction bases with no gene match: 1. This CDR3 reads CASSPDRGNQPQHF. DNA of the CDR3: TGTGCCAGCTCACCAGACAGGGGAAATCAGCCCCAGCATTTT.

This clone turned up a few times. The V gene is TRBV28, the J gene TRBJ1-2, with 7 bases matching TRBD1. This CDR3 has 16 residues. Germline loops: CDR1 MDHEN, CDR2 SYDVKM. V lost 4 bases and J lost 4; bases outside the gene matches: 12. CDR3 coding DNA: TGTGCCAGCAGTTGGCCCCCGGGACAGAGTTCCTATGGCTACACCTTC. Translated: CASSWPPGQSSYGYTF.

This chain connects TRBV2 to TRBJ2-3, with 7 bases identical to TRBD1. Germline V lookup: CDR1 SNHLY, CDR2 FYNNEI. The CDR3 length is 15 residues. Unmatched junction bases numbered 6, after V lost 6 bases and J lost 0 bases. CDR3 DNA: TGTGCCAGCAGAGTAGGGACAGCTAGCACAGATACGCAGTATTTT. Encoded protein: CASRVGTASTDTQYF.

The genes are TRBV5-4 and TRBJ2-1, with D possibly matching TRBD1 (5 bases). The CDR3 sequence is 17 residues long. V gave up 5 bases and J gave up 0 bases, with 18 bases separating them. Germline assignment: CDR1 SGHNT and CDR2 YYREEE (reference sequence). This CDR3 reads CASSQFPQARSYNEQFF. The CDR3 bases are TGTGCCAGCAGTCAATTTCCACAGGCCCGCTCCTACAATGAGCAGTTCTTC.

The genes are TRBV6-5 and TRBJ2-1; D is possibly TRBD2 (6 bases). Trimming took off 6 bases at V and 0 bases at J, with 12 bases between the two ends. This CDR3 contains 15 residues. Germline V gene lookup returns CDR1 MNHEY and CDR2 SVGAGI. The CDR3 region is CASRGTFSSYNEQFF. CDR3 DNA sequence: TGTGCCAGCAGGGGGACTTTTAGCTCCTACAATGAGCAGTTCTTC.

This chain joins TRBV9 and TRBJ1-4, with D uncertain. Per germline, CDR1 SGDLS and CDR2 YYNGEE. Trimming took 3 bases from V and 6 from J, leaving 6 bases between them. The CDR3 is made up of 12 amino acids. The CDR3, as DNA: TGTGCCAGCAGCGCAACGGATGAAAAACTGTTTTTT. Encoded protein: CASSATDEKLFF.

The chain recombines TRBV11-2 with TRBJ2-5, with D possibly matching TRBD1 (6 bases). Germline V lookup: CDR1 SGHAT, CDR2 FQNNGV. There are 13 residues in the CDR3. Trimming took off 4 bases at V and 3 bases at J, with 9 bases between the two ends. This chain's CDR3 is CASSYGQKETQYF. The CDR3 DNA follows: TGTGCCAGCAGCTACGGACAGAAAGAGACCCAGTACTTC.

The chain links TRBV5-4 to TRBJ2-2; a weak D match, TRBD2 (5 bases). Germline V CDR1 and CDR2: SGHNT, YYREEE (reference sequence). The CDR3 totals 16 residues. The ends were cut back, 0 bases at V and 0 bases at J, with 9 bases in the middle. This CDR3 is CASSLESGSNTGELFF. The CDR3 DNA follows: TGTGCCAGCAGCTTGGAGAGCGGCTCGAACACCGGGGAGCTGTTTTTT.

The chain recombines TRBV19 with TRBJ1-1, with D perhaps TRBD1 (6 bases). CDR3 size: 14 residues. CDR1 is LNHDA, CDR2 SQIVND, per germline (reference sequence). The V gene lost 3 bases and the J gene lost 5 bases, with 13 bases spanning the gap. The CDR3 region is CASSIFQGRTEAFF. In DNA form, the CDR3 reads TGTGCCAGTAGTATTTTTCAGGGGCGAACTGAAGCTTTCTTT.

The chain is built from TRBV3-1 (or the pseudogene TRBV3-2) and TRBJ1-1; no definite D call. Germline CDR1 reads LGHDT; CDR2 reads YNNKEL (reference sequence). V lost 0 bases to trimming and J lost 5 bases, with 19 bases between them. This CDR3 has 17 residues. The DNA of the CDR3 is TGTGCCAGCAGCCAAGATTTTTGGGTAACTCCGGGGACTGAAGCTTTCTTT. It is translated as CASSQDFWVTPGTEAFF.

V gene TRBV30 combines with J gene TRBJ2-1, with 11 bases matching TRBD2. Germline V lookup: CDR1 GTSNPN, CDR2 SVGIG (reference sequence). V dropped 7 bases and J dropped 1; count of bases not matched to a gene: 3. The CDR3 length is 14 residues. The CDR3 sequence is CASVAGGSYNEQFF. CDR3 nucleotide sequence: TGTGCCTCCGTAGCGGGAGGGTCCTACAATGAGCAGTTCTTC. Drawing the rest from reference TRBV30 and TRBJ2-1, the complete variable domain is SQTIHQWPATLVQPVGSPLSLECTVEGTSNPNLYWYRQAAGRGLQLLFYSVGIGQISSEVPQNLSASRPQDRQFILSSKKLLLSDSGFYLCASVAGGSYNEQFFGPGTRLTVL.